This T cell receptor (beta chain) was observed in a study of type 1 regulatory T cells. Looking at the study overall: An in vitro protocol generated T-allo10, a Tr1-enriched, alloantigen-specific CD4 T cell product.

One entry per CDR3 protein, called by TCRdb with MiXCR from the reads. The sample lists approximately 90,000 distinct CDR3 sequences, roughly 28% seen once, with 2.2% in the top ten. This CDR3 comprises 13 residues. The germline V gene has CDR1 SQVTM and CDR2 ANQGSEA. J lost 5 bases, V lost 1 base, and 3 bases had no gene match. J is TRBJ2-5 and V is TRBV29-1; TRBD1 matches 8 bases. This clonotype originated in a human donor in good health. Sequencing was performed on CD4+ T cells, either the whole sample or a sorted fraction (not recorded which). CDR3 coding DNA: TGCAGCGTTGAAGGACAGGGGATGGAGACCCAGTACTTC. Protein product: CSVEGQGMETQYF. Combining the CDR3 with reference TRBV29-1 and TRBJ2-5 gives the whole variable domain SAVISQKPSRDICQRGTSLTIQCQVDSQVTMMFWYRQQPGQSLTLIATANQGSEATYESGFVIDKFPISRPNLTFSTLTVSNMSPEDSSIYLCSVEGQGMETQYFGPGTRLLVL.